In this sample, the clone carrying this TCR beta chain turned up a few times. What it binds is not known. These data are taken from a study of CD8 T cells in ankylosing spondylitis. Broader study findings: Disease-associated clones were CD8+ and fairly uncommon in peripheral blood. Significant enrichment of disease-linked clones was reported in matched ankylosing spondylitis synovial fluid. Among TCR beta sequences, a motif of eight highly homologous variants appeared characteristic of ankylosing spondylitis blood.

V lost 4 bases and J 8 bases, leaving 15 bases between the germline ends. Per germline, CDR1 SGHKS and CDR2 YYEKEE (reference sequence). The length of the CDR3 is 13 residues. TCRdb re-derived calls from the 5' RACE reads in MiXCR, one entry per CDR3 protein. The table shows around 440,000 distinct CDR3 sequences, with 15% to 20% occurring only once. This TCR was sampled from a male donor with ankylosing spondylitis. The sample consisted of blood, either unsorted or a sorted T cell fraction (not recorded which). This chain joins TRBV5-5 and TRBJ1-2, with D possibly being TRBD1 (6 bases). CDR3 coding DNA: TGTGCCAGCAGCGTACAGGGACTCGGCGGCTACACCTTC. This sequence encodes CASSVQGLGGYTF. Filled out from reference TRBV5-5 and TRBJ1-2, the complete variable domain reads DAGVTQSPTHLIKTRGQQVTLRCSPISGHKSVSWYQQVLGQGPQFIFQYYEKEERGRGNFPDRFSARQFPNYSSELNVNALLLGDSALYLCASSVQGLGGYTFGSGTRLTVV.